These 10 T cell receptor beta chains came from one sample sequenced in a study of T cells in Graves' hyperthyroidism and ophthalmopathy (dated by TCRdb to between 2017 and 2020). Receptor libraries were prepared by multiplex PCR. Data came from an Illumina HiSeq 2000. The TCR beta CDR3 regions were amplified from RNA transcripts. The TCR CDR3 was subjected to a first round of RT-PCR using the HTBI primer set and the Qiagen OneStep RT-PCR kit. The public reads were reprocessed in TCRdb via fastp at Q25 and MiXCR, keeping in-frame beta chains. Each CDR3 protein appears once, grouped with its most common genes and DNA. For this sample there are roughly 550,000 distinct CDR3 sequences; 16% appear just once. About 31% of the sample is in the top ten clones. Sample: blood. These receptor sequences come from a woman aged 30 to 39 with Graves' ophthalmopathy.

This clonotype has at least ten counts. The rearrangement joins TRBV20-1 to TRBJ2-5, with 11 bases aligning to TRBD2. The CDR3 is 15 amino acids. Trimming at V came to 1 base and at J to 4 bases, leaving 5 bases not matched to a gene. Germline values: CDR1 DFQATT, CDR2 SNEGSKA (reference sequence). CDR3 sequence: CSARALGTSGETQYF. The CDR3 DNA sequence: TGCAGTGCTAGAGCCCTTGGGACTAGCGGAGAGACCCAGTACTTC.

This clonotype showed up many times. V is TRBV28 and J is TRBJ2-7, with D unresolved. The CDR3 has 14 residues. Trimming cost V 5 bases and J 2 bases, with 13 bases left between them. In germline, CDR1 is MDHEN, CDR2 SYDVKM. The CDR3 bases are TGTGCCAGCAGTGGTTATGAAAGGGCCTACGAGCAGTACTTC. Translated: CASSGYERAYEQYF.

The chain links TRBV5-4 to TRBJ2-1; 13 nucleotides match TRBD2. Germline V gives CDR1 SGHNT, CDR2 YYREEE (reference sequence). The ends lost 0 bases at V and 6 bases at J; junction bases unmatched: 6. CDR3 length equals 17 residues. The DNA of the CDR3 is TGTGCCAGCAGCTTGGGGACTAGCGGGAGTCAGGGCAATGAGCAGTTCTTC. This sequence encodes CASSLGTSGSQGNEQFF.

This clonotype was detected many times. This chain joins TRBV5-1 and TRBJ2-7; 8 nucleotides line up with TRBD1. The CDR3 runs 15 residues. Germline V lookup: CDR1 SGHRS, CDR2 YFSETQ. With V trimmed by 0 bases and J by 3 bases, 5 bases remained unmatched. CDR3 loop: CASSLVNGQGYEQYF. The CDR3 DNA is TGCGCCAGCAGCTTGGTAAATGGACAGGGCTACGAGCAGTACTTC.

This clonotype has a handful of counts. Germline is not matched at one junction end, which may reflect a read error. The rearrangement links TRBV7-7 to TRBJ2-1; D remains ambiguous. Germline-derived CDR1 and CDR2 are SSHAT and FNYEAQ (reference sequence). CDR3 length: 14 amino acids. DNA for the CDR3: TGTGCTAGCAGCTTCGGACCAGGCGGCAATGAGCAGTTCTTC. It encodes CASSFGPGGNEQFF. The complete variable domain, with remaining parts taken from reference TRBV7-7 and TRBJ2-1, reads GAGVSQSPRYKVTKRGQDVTLRCDPISSHATLYWYQQALGQGPEFLTYFNYEAQPDKSGLPSDRFSAERPEGSISTLTIQRTEQRDSAMYRCASSFGPGGNEQFFGPGTRLTVL.

This clonotype has at least ten counts. This chain uses TRBV9 with TRBJ1-2; no clear D. Germline V gene sequence: CDR1 SGDLS, CDR2 YYNGEE. Trimming removed 4 bases at V and 4 bases at J, with 14 bases between. CDR3 length equals 14 residues. The CDR3: CASSPSRSSYGYTF. In nucleotides, the CDR3 is TGTGCCAGCAGCCCCAGTCGATCTTCCTATGGCTACACCTTC.

At least ten counts were recorded for this clonotype. The chain couples TRBV6-2 or TRBV6-3 to TRBJ1-1, with 7 bases matching TRBD1. Trimming took 6 bases from V and 5 from J; bases not matched to a gene: 3. The germline CDR1 and CDR2 sequences are MNHEY and SVGEGT. The CDR3 extends over 12 amino acids. CDR3 protein: CASSHRGTEAFF. The CDR3 coding sequence is TGTGCCAGCAGCCACAGGGGAACTGAAGCTTTCTTT.

This clonotype has a count of ten or more. The chain uses TRBV6-2 or TRBV6-3 and TRBJ2-4; weak D call: TRBD2 (7 bases). Germline V gene sequence: CDR1 MNHEY, CDR2 SVGEGT. The CDR3 extends over 13 amino acids. V was trimmed by 2 bases and J by 9 bases, leaving 11 bases between them. CDR3 loop: CASSYAGAGIQYF. CDR3 DNA: TGTGCCAGCAGTTACGCGGGGGCCGGCATTCAGTACTTC.

This clonotype was seen only a few times. The V and J genes are TRBV18 and TRBJ1-4, with 8 bases matching TRBD1. Germline loops: CDR1 KGHSH, CDR2 LQKENI. The CDR3 loop spans 14 amino acids. J gave up 5 bases and V 8 bases, and 7 bases lay outside the gene matches. CDR3 coding DNA: TGTGCCAGCGGCACAGGGGGGACAAATGAAAAACTGTTTTTT. It yields the protein CASGTGGTNEKLFF.

In this sample, this clonotype turned up a few times. V is TRBV15 and J is TRBJ2-7; a weak D match, TRBD2 (5 bases). V lost 0 bases and J lost 6, with 9 bases in between. There are 13 residues in the CDR3. Germline V lookup: CDR1 LNHNV, CDR2 YYDKDF (reference sequence). DNA of the CDR3: TGTGCCACCAGCAGAGATCGGGCGGGCGAGCAGTACTTC. This sequence encodes CATSRDRAGEQYF.